The next 11 T cell receptor beta chains were all read from a single sample in a study of blood T cell repertoires in COVID-19. Sequencing used immunoSEQ multiplex PCR; TCRdb keeps in-frame clones, though not all of them. The data contain roughly 220,000 clones, 80% to 90% of them singletons. Sequencing was done on a sample of peripheral blood. These receptors came from a man at least 80 years old with acute or convalescent COVID-19.

The chain has TRBV6-2 or TRBV6-3 and TRBJ2-1, with TRBD2 matching 9 bases. Germline CDR1 and CDR2: MNHEY and SVGEGT. The CDR3 consists of 18 residues. J gave up 6 bases and V 2 bases, and 14 bases lay outside the gene matches. CDR3 residues: CASSYPGTSHQSTNEQFF. The CDR3 nucleotides read TGTGCCAGCAGTTACCCCGGGACTAGCCACCAATCTACCAATGAGCAGTTCTTC.

The chain links TRBV4-1 to TRBJ2-1; 7 bases agree with TRBD2. Trimming cost V 1 base and J 5 bases; bases outside gene matches: 8. The CDR3 totals 16 residues. CDR1 and CDR2 (germline): MGHRA, YSYEKL. The CDR3 reads CASSQVWTRGHNEQFF. DNA of the CDR3: TGCGCCAGCAGCCAAGTTTGGACTAGGGGACACAATGAGCAGTTCTTC.

This clone has just one count. This chain joins TRBV7-6 and TRBJ2-1, with D uncertain. This CDR3 is built from 12 residues. Per germline, CDR1 SGHVS and CDR2 FNYEAQ. Trimming shortened V by 2 bases and J by 8 bases, and 7 bases separated the two germline ends. In DNA form, the CDR3 reads TGTGCCAGCAGCTTATCTCAGTATGAGCAGTTCTTC. This codes for CASSLSQYEQFF.

The V gene is TRBV27, the J gene TRBJ2-3, with 12 bases fitting TRBD2. CDR3 length: 16 amino acids. J gave up 0 bases and V 6 bases, and 4 bases lay outside the gene matches. The germline gives CDR1 MNHEY, CDR2 SMNVEV (reference sequence). CDR3 sequence: CASRASGRGSTDTQYF. CDR3 DNA: TGTGCCAGCAGAGCTAGCGGGAGGGGGAGCACAGATACGCAGTATTTT.

The chain combines TRBV29-1 with TRBJ1-1; TRBD1 is a possible D gene (5 bases). Germline values: CDR1 SQVTM, CDR2 ANQGSEA. The CDR3 consists of 11 residues. The V and J ends lost 5 bases and 8 bases respectively, with 12 bases between them. The CDR3: CSVSRQTEAFF. The CDR3 DNA is TGCAGCGTTAGTCGACAGACAGAAGCTTTCTTT.

The chain employs TRBV28 and TRBJ2-7; D might be TRBD1 (5 bases). Looked up from germline, CDR1 is MDHEN and CDR2 is SYDVKM. The CDR3 loop spans 13 amino acids. Trimming removed 6 bases at V and 2 bases at J, with 11 bases between. The DNA for the CDR3 is TGTGCCAGCAGGGAGACAGCCGCCTACGAGCAGTACTTC. Translation gives CASRETAAYEQYF.

The chain is built from TRBV19 and TRBJ2-1, with D possibly matching TRBD1 (6 bases). Trimming shortened V by 7 bases and J by 7 bases, and 17 bases separated the two germline ends. The CDR3 contains 14 residues. CDR1 LNHDA and CDR2 SQIVND come from the germline V gene (reference sequence). The CDR3 bases are TGTGCCAGTAACCTCGGGCAGGGGAGTAATGAGCAGTTCTTC. It codes for CASNLGQGSNEQFF.

The table lists this clone with a count of one. V usage is TRBV11-3 and J usage is TRBJ2-5, with 8 bases fitting TRBD1. With V trimmed by 4 bases and J by 5 bases, 9 bases remained unmatched. The CDR3 runs to 15 residues. In germline, CDR1 is SGHNT, CDR2 YENEEA. Written as DNA, the CDR3 is TGTGCCAGCAGCTCACCCCCAGGGGGCTCTGAGACCCAGTACTTC. This codes for CASSSPPGGSETQYF.

The J gene is TRBJ1-4, the V gene TRBV6-2 or TRBV6-3; D perhaps matches TRBD1 (6 bases). There are 15 residues in the CDR3. In germline, CDR1 is MNHEY, CDR2 SVGEGT. Between the trimmed V and J ends, which lost 6 bases and 6 bases, there was a span of 17 bases. The CDR3 spells CASSEDSLLHEKLFF. Here the CDR3 DNA reads TGTGCCAGCAGCGAGGACAGCTTACTTCATGAAAAACTGTTTTTT.

The chain couples TRBV5-1 to TRBJ2-2, with 12 nucleotides matching TRBD2. Germline lookup yields CDR1 SGHRS and CDR2 YFSETQ. Unmatched junction bases numbered 6, after V lost 3 bases and J lost 6 bases. The CDR3 length is 16 residues. CDR3 residues: CASSSRGLAGPGELFF. The CDR3 region has the DNA TGCGCCAGCAGCTCGAGAGGACTAGCGGGACCCGGGGAGCTGTTTTTT.

This sequence joins TRBV4-1 and TRBJ1-1; D perhaps matches TRBD1 (6 bases). CDR3 size: 15 residues. V was pared by 8 bases and J by 0 bases, with 16 bases between. Germline assignment: CDR1 MGHRA and CDR2 YSYEKL. CDR3 nucleotides: TGCGCCAGCCGCTCCTTACAGGGCATGAACACTGAAGCTTTCTTT. This translates into CASRSLQGMNTEAFF.